This T cell receptor beta chain was identified in a study of PD-1 blockade in classical Hodgkin lymphoma. Study-level findings and limits: Relative to healthy donors, newly diagnosed patients reportedly had lower baseline TCR diversity, which was reported as lower still in relapsed/refractory patients.

As for time point: cycle 4 day 1 (C4D1), after more than five weeks of nivolumab. Relapse was seen in all patients after autologous stem cell transplantation, and brentuximab vedotin exposure was variable. The CD4+ T cells used were purified from thawed PBMCs through magnetic negative selection. TCRdb's table, derived via immunoSEQ multiplex PCR, lists solely in-frame clones and lacks some. This sample has 25,000 to 35,000 clones, with approximately 78% found just once. In this sample, this clone turned up a few times. Its antigen is not known. Germline assignment: CDR1 SGHVS and CDR2 FQNEAQ. The CDR3 covers 13 residues. J gave up 6 bases and V 5 bases, and 7 bases lay outside the gene matches.

This receptor was identified in a human donor with classical Hodgkin lymphoma. This chain uses TRBV7-8 with TRBJ2-7; 7 bases agree with TRBD1. The sequencing used CD4+ T cells from blood, collected before the fourth cycle of nivolumab. CDR3 loop: CASSRQGMSEQYF. The CDR3 DNA reads TGTGCCAGCAGCCGACAGGGAATGAGCGAGCAGTACTTC.